Shown below are 29 T cell receptor beta chains from a single sample sequenced in a study of human T cells and chemical hapten exposure. TCRdb itself ran the RACE reads through MiXCR, one entry per CDR3 protein. The data contain around 300,000 distinct CDR3 sequences, around 5.5% of them singletons. The time point here: pre-sensitization, week 0. Regarding treatment: therapeutic diphenylcyclopropenone sensitization with weekly scalp DPC. The input for sequencing was whole blood, taken in connection with sensitization to the hapten diphenylcyclopropenone (DPC). These receptors all stem from a woman aged 18-29 years with alopecia areata. Some clones in this sample may be carry-over from other donors' samples.

In this sample, this clonotype turned up a few times. The chain recombines TRBV29-1 with TRBJ2-3; the D is unclear. CDR1 SQVTM and CDR2 ANQGSEA come from the germline V gene. This CDR3 region has 12 residues. V lost 5 bases, J lost 6 bases, and 12 bases lay in between. The CDR3 DNA is TGCAGCGTTCCTGGGCCCTTCGATACGCAGTATTTT. Protein: CSVPGPFDTQYF.

This clonotype was observed a handful of times. The genes are TRBV6-2 or TRBV6-3 and TRBJ2-3; the match to TRBD2 covers 15 bases. The J segment lost 4 bases and the V segment lost 8 bases, leaving 10 bases of the junction unmatched. This CDR3 spans 17 amino acids. Looked up from germline, CDR1 is MNHEY and CDR2 is SVGEGT. For the CDR3, the DNA is TGTGCCAGCGGCGACGGACTAGCGGGGGGGCCAGCAGATACGCAGTATTTT. Amino acid sequence: CASGDGLAGGPADTQYF.

This clonotype was seen a few times. This sequence joins TRBV6-5 and TRBJ1-4; no clear D gene. Germline values: CDR1 MNHEY, CDR2 SVGAGI. This CDR3 contains 16 residues. V gave up 5 bases and J gave up 0 bases, with 13 bases separating them. The CDR3 reads CASSRRDGATNEKLFF. The CDR3 DNA follows: TGTGCCAGCAGTCGAAGAGACGGTGCAACTAATGAAAAACTGTTTTTT.

The CDR3 sequence: CASSPPGEFEAFF. CDR3 DNA sequence: TGTGCCAGCAGTCCGCCAGGAGAGTTTGAAGCTTTCTTT. The chain employs TRBV12-3 or TRBV12-4 and TRBJ1-1; the D is unclear. The CDR3 is made up of 13 amino acids. V was clipped by 5 bases and J by 7 bases, with 14 bases between them.

This clonotype came up many times. V gene TRBV4-1 combines with J gene TRBJ1-1, with 10 positions matching TRBD1. This CDR3 contains 14 residues. Germline V gene data show CDR1 as MGHRA and CDR2 as YSYEKL. V was clipped by 5 bases and J by 6 bases; unmatched bases: 6. The CDR3 spells CASSTWTGGPEAFF. CDR3 DNA: TGCGCCAGCAGCACATGGACAGGGGGTCCTGAAGCTTTCTTT.

The chain employs TRBV27 and TRBJ2-4; D might be TRBD1 (7 bases). Germline V lookup: CDR1 MNHEY, CDR2 SMNVEV (reference sequence). CDR3 length: 15 amino acids. V was shortened by 8 bases and J by 0 bases, with 14 bases between the two germline ends. In nucleotides, the CDR3 is TGTGCCAGCTCGACAGGGACTCTAGCCAAAAACATTCAGTACTTC. Its protein product is CASSTGTLAKNIQYF.

This clonotype occurred a few times. The rearrangement uses TRBV6-4 and TRBJ1-6; the match to TRBD1 covers 9 bases. V lost 3 bases to trimming and J lost 7 bases; unmatched junction nucleotides: 4. Looked up from germline, CDR1 is MRHNA and CDR2 is SNTAGT. The CDR3 loop spans 15 amino acids. Here the CDR3 DNA reads TGTGCCAGCAGTGAGGGGGGACAGGGAAATTCACCCCTCCACTTT. It encodes CASSEGGQGNSPLHF.

This clonotype was found a few times. The DNA of the CDR3 is TGTGCCGGGAGGACTAGCCAGGACCCTGAGCAGTTCTTC. Protein sequence: CAGRTSQDPEQFF. The J gene is TRBJ2-1, the V gene TRBV2; 8 nucleotides line up with TRBD2. Per the germline V gene, CDR1 is SNHLY and CDR2 is FYNNEI. V was clipped by 11 bases and J by 9 bases; unmatched bases: 12. The CDR3 runs to 13 residues.

This clonotype was counted a few times. The chain combines TRBV14 with TRBJ2-6; D perhaps matches TRBD2 (6 bases). Germline-derived CDR1 and CDR2 are SGHDN and FVKESK. This CDR3 contains 16 residues. V was pared by 3 bases and J by 5 bases, with 14 bases between. The chain's CDR3 is CASSQGLGFRANVLTF. The DNA of the CDR3 is TGTGCCAGCAGCCAGGGACTGGGGTTTCGGGCCAACGTCCTGACTTTC.

This sequence joins TRBV5-6 and TRBJ2-5; weak D call: TRBD2 (6 bases). The CDR3 sequence is 14 residues long. V lost 1 base and J 5 bases, leaving 12 bases between the germline ends. Germline CDR1 and CDR2: SGHDT and YYEEEE. CDR3 in DNA: TGTGCCAGCAGCTTGTTAGGGGAGGCCGAGACCCAGTACTTC. It encodes CASSLLGEAETQYF. Drawing the rest from reference TRBV5-6 and TRBJ2-5, the complete variable domain is DAGVTQSPTHLIKTRGQQVTLRCSPKSGHDTVSWYQQALGQGPQFIFQYYEEEERQRGNFPDRFSGHQFPNYSSELNVNALLLGDSALYLCASSLLGEAETQYFGPGTRLLVL.

J is TRBJ2-7 and V is TRBV6-5, with D tentatively TRBD1 (5 bases). V was shortened by 4 bases and J by 8 bases, with 18 bases between the two germline ends. Germline values: CDR1 MNHEY, CDR2 SVGAGI. CDR3 size: 14 residues. In DNA form, the CDR3 reads TGTGCCAGCAGTTCCCATACCGACAGCCCTCAGCAGTACTTC. Its protein is CASSSHTDSPQQYF.

This clonotype has only a few counts. The gene calls are TRBV4-3 and TRBJ2-7, with 7 bases lining up with TRBD1. CDR3 length: 14 amino acids. The germline gives CDR1 LGHNA, CDR2 YSLEER. V was pared by 4 bases and J by 3 bases, with 6 bases of the junction left unmatched. CDR3 DNA sequence: TGCGCCAGCAGCCCCCGAGGGGGCGGCTACGAGCAGTACTTC. Encoded protein: CASSPRGGGYEQYF.

This clonotype was seen a few times. The chain links TRBV20-1 to TRBJ2-2; 12 bases fit TRBD2. V shed 5 bases, J shed 5 bases, and the junction held 6 bases outside the gene matches. The CDR3 length is 15 residues. The germline V gene has CDR1 DFQATT and CDR2 SNEGSKA (reference sequence). In nucleotides, the CDR3 is TGCAGTGCTCCCTCTAGCGGGGGGGCAACCGGGGAGCTGTTTTTT. It codes for CSAPSSGGATGELFF.

Many counts were recorded for this clonotype. The genes are TRBV12-3 or TRBV12-4 and TRBJ2-3; 7 positions match TRBD2. This CDR3 has 16 residues. The J segment lost 2 bases and the V segment lost 3 bases, leaving 8 bases of the junction unmatched. CDR3 nucleotides: TGTGCCAGCAGTTTCCCGGGACTACCTAACACAGATACGCAGTATTTT. Protein sequence: CASSFPGLPNTDTQYF.

This clonotype occurred a few times. The CDR3 coding sequence is TGTGCCAGCAGTCGCGGACAGGTTAATCAGCCCCAGCATTTT. This encodes CASSRGQVNQPQHF. The chain employs TRBV28 and TRBJ1-5; 7 bases map to TRBD1. After removal of 5 bases from V and 4 bases from J, the junction contained 5 bases not matched to a gene. CDR1 and CDR2 (germline): MDHEN, SYDVKM. This CDR3 region has 14 residues. Full variable domain (outside the CDR3, taken from reference TRBV28 and TRBJ1-5): DVKVTQSSRYLVKRTGEKVFLECVQDMDHENMFWYRQDPGLGLRLIYFSYDVKMKEKGDIPEGYSVSREKKERFSLILESASTNQTSMYLCASSRGQVNQPQHFGDGTRLSIL.

This clonotype was picked up many times. The chain couples TRBV6-2 or TRBV6-3 to TRBJ1-1; D uncertain. CDR1 and CDR2 from the germline V gene are MNHEY and SVGEGT. V shed 4 bases and J shed 4 bases, with 19 bases lying between them. The CDR3 has 16 residues. CDR3 sequence (DNA): TGTGCCAGCAGTTTCCCCGGGTCCCGGGGTGGCACTGAAGCTTTCTTT. This sequence encodes CASSFPGSRGGTEAFF.

This clonotype was seen many times. CDR3 region: CASSLAATEAFF. The CDR3 nucleotides read TGTGCCAGCAGCTTGGCGGCCACTGAAGCTTTCTTT. The chain uses TRBV5-6 and TRBJ1-1; no definite D call. The CDR3 totals 12 residues. V lost 0 bases to trimming and J lost 4 bases, with 4 bases between them. Germline V gene data show CDR1 as SGHDT and CDR2 as YYEEEE.

This clonotype has ten or more counts. The chain uses TRBV25-1 and TRBJ2-3, with D perhaps TRBD2 (6 bases). Trimming cost V 4 bases and J 3 bases, with 8 bases left between them. The CDR3 length is 13 residues. Germline loops: CDR1 MGHDK, CDR2 SYGVNS. The DNA of the CDR3 is TGTGCCAGCAGTGGACTAGGAACAGATACGCAGTATTTT. Translating gives CASSGLGTDTQYF.

This clonotype has at least ten counts. The gene calls are TRBV7-3 and TRBJ2-3; the match to TRBD1 covers 9 bases. V shed 9 bases, J shed 3 bases, and the junction held 4 bases outside the gene matches. Germline V CDR1 and CDR2: SGHTA, FQGTGA. The CDR3 length is 13 residues. The CDR3 loop reads CASAGTGTDTQYF. In DNA form, the CDR3 reads TGTGCCAGTGCCGGGACAGGGACAGATACGCAGTATTTT.

This clonotype was observed a few times. This chain uses TRBV6-6 with TRBJ1-1; no clear D gene. The CDR3 runs 13 residues. CDR1 and CDR2 from the germline V gene are MNHNY and SVGAGI (reference sequence). Deletions cut 0 bases from V and 5 bases from J, with 7 bases between. The CDR3 spells CASSYSGRTEAFF. Here the CDR3 DNA reads TGTGCCAGCAGTTACTCCGGCAGGACTGAAGCTTTCTTT.

This clonotype was counted many times. This chain connects TRBV6-5 to TRBJ2-2; TRBD1 matches 8 bases. V trimming: 8 bases; J trimming: 4 bases; junction bases outside the gene matches: 21. Looked up from germline, CDR1 is MNHEY and CDR2 is SVGAGI. The CDR3 covers 19 residues. CDR3 DNA sequence: TGTGCCAGCCGTTCCGGACAGGGCCGGACCGTGGTGGGCACCGGGGAGCTGTTTTTT. As protein: CASRSGQGRTVVGTGELFF.

This clonotype was found many times. This chain uses TRBV10-3 with TRBJ2-6; 11 nucleotides align to TRBD1. The CDR3 length is 18 residues. The germline gives CDR1 ENHRY, CDR2 SYGVKD. Germline trimming cut 5 bases from V and 2 bases from J; bases unmatched to any gene: 8. The CDR3 here is CAISRTGGSLAGANVLTF. The CDR3 nucleotides read TGTGCCATCAGTCGGACAGGGGGCTCTCTGGCTGGGGCCAACGTCCTGACTTTC.

In this sample, this clonotype turned up many times. The chain couples TRBV2 to TRBJ1-5, with TRBD1 matching over 8 bases. The CDR3 consists of 13 residues. V lost 10 bases, J lost 6 bases, and 8 bases stayed unmatched. Per the germline V gene, CDR1 is SNHLY and CDR2 is FYNNEI. This CDR3 reads CATDQGAGQPQHF. The CDR3 coding sequence is TGTGCCACCGACCAGGGGGCTGGTCAGCCCCAGCATTTT.

This clonotype was observed at least ten times. V and J are TRBV4-3 and TRBJ1-1; D might be TRBD1 (5 bases). Trimming took 1 base from V and 0 from J, leaving 15 bases between them. The CDR3 length is 17 residues. The germline gives CDR1 LGHNA, CDR2 YSLEER. The CDR3 reads CASSQAFRGMMNTEAFF. The CDR3 DNA reads TGCGCCAGCAGCCAAGCTTTCCGGGGCATGATGAACACTGAAGCTTTCTTT.

The rearrangement uses TRBV23-1 and TRBJ1-2; tentative D call: TRBD1 (6 bases). TRBV23-1 falls under the ORF class, with uncertain function. The CDR3 has 15 residues. The V gene lost 4 bases and the J gene lost 0 bases, with 12 bases spanning the gap. The CDR3: CASSRAGDANYGYTF. DNA of the CDR3: TGCGCCAGCAGTCGGGCAGGGGACGCTAACTATGGCTACACCTTC.

As concerns this clonotype: A much larger clone lies a single base off, so this may be a read error. The chain is built from TRBV6-5 and TRBJ1-2; tentatively, D is TRBD1 (6 bases). This CDR3 is built from 13 residues. Germline V lookup: CDR1 MNHEY, CDR2 SVGAGI. With 6 bases removed from V and 2 bases from J, the gap between germline ends came to 10 bases. CDR3 sequence reads: CASRFDRNYGYTF. DNA for the CDR3: TGTGCCAGCAGATTCGACAGGAACTATGGCTACACCTTC.

This clonotype was counted ten times or more. The rearrangement uses TRBV2 and TRBJ2-1, with D unclear. Germline CDR1 and CDR2: SNHLY and FYNNEI. V was clipped by 6 bases and J by 8 bases, with 23 bases between them. The CDR3 spans 16 residues. Here the CDR3 reads CASSPRPGVVSDEQFF. The CDR3 DNA is TGTGCCAGCAGCCCTCGCCCGGGCGTAGTGTCCGATGAGCAGTTCTTC.

In this sample, this clonotype turned up a few times. The V call is TRBV7-2, the J call TRBJ1-3; no clear D. Germline lookup yields CDR1 SGHTA and CDR2 FQGNSA. This CDR3 is built from 13 residues. V lost 1 base and J 6 bases, leaving 7 bases between the germline ends. CDR3 bases: TGTGCCAGCAGCTTAGACGTCAAAAACACCATATATTTT. Its protein product is CASSLDVKNTIYF.

In this sample, this clonotype turned up a few times. This chain joins TRBV20-1 and TRBJ2-7; 7 nucleotides line up with TRBD1. Trimming at V came to 2 bases and at J to 0 bases, leaving 16 bases not matched to a gene. The CDR3 loop spans 18 amino acids. The germline V gene encodes CDR1 DFQATT and CDR2 SNEGSKA (reference sequence). As DNA, the CDR3 is TGCAGTGCTAGAACTATAATGCCGGGGACAGCCAGCTCCTACGAGCAGTACTTC. This gives the protein CSARTIMPGTASSYEQYF.